These T cell receptor beta chains were read from a single sample in a study of human T cells and chemical hapten exposure. Using its own MiXCR run on the RACE reads, TCRdb lists one record per CDR3 protein. The data contain roughly 72,000 distinct CDR3 sequences, 10% of them seen just once; the ten biggest clones take up 1.3% to 1.5%. The material sequenced was whole blood, taken in connection with sensitization to the hapten diphenylcyclopropenone (DPC). Receptors were obtained from a woman between 50 and 59 years old with alopecia areata. Some clones in this sample may be carry-over from other donors' samples. The conserved cysteine and the conserved F or W are not part of the CDR3 here.

CDR3 length: 12
J gene: TRBJ2-1
V gene: TRBV11-2
CDR3 protein: ASSPGGNNNEQF

CDR3 length: 12
J gene: TRBJ2-3
V gene: TRBV27
CDR3 protein: ASSFTSSTDTQY

CDR3 length: 10
J gene: TRBJ1-1
V gene: TRBV29-1
CDR3 protein: SLKQGNTEAF

CDR3 length: 14
J gene: TRBJ2-3
V gene: TRBV24-1
CDR3 protein: ATSERLAGKADTQY

CDR3 length: 12
J gene: TRBJ2-5
V gene: TRBV11-2
CDR3 protein: ASSLGTEGETQY

CDR3 length: 11
J gene: TRBJ2-7
V gene: TRBV7-2
CDR3 protein: ASSLGLAQEQY

CDR3 length: 12
J gene: TRBJ1-5
V gene: TRBV18
CDR3 protein: ASSPGGSNQPQH

CDR3 length: 13
J gene: TRBJ1-5
V gene: TRBV30
CDR3 protein: AWSGRDRTNQPQH

CDR3 length: 11
J gene: TRBJ2-1
V gene: TRBV10-1
CDR3 protein: ASSGDLYNEQF

CDR3 length: 15
J gene: TRBJ2-6
V gene: TRBV7-9
CDR3 protein: ASSLYGTSSGANVLT

CDR3 length: 14
J gene: TRBJ2-2
V gene: TRBV9
CDR3 protein: ASSVEVGSNTGELF

CDR3 length: 14
J gene: TRBJ2-1
V gene: TRBV12-3/TRBV12-4
CDR3 protein: ASSTYSFLRGNEQF

CDR3 length: 12
J gene: TRBJ2-7
V gene: TRBV7-6
CDR3 protein: ASSAGTGGSEQY

CDR3 length: 12
J gene: TRBJ1-1
V gene: TRBV30
CDR3 protein: AWRTRGPETEAF

CDR3 length: 11
J gene: TRBJ1-5
V gene: TRBV12-3/TRBV12-4
CDR3 protein: ASSLVQGPTMH

CDR3 length: 12
J gene: TRBJ2-7
V gene: TRBV6-6
CDR3 protein: ASSRLAGGREQY

CDR3 length: 11
J gene: TRBJ1-2
V gene: TRBV7-2
CDR3 protein: ASSLGGAYGYT

CDR3 length: 11
J gene: TRBJ2-5
V gene: TRBV18
CDR3 protein: ASSPNPGETQY

CDR3 length: 10
J gene: TRBJ2-1
V gene: TRBV28
CDR3 protein: ASSLLLAAQF

CDR3 length: 12
J gene: TRBJ2-7
V gene: TRBV29-1
CDR3 protein: SVGLIGTTGEQY

CDR3 length: 11
J gene: TRBJ2-5
V gene: TRBV29-1
CDR3 protein: SAVRDGQETQY

CDR3 length: 11
J gene: TRBJ1-1
V gene: TRBV12-3/TRBV12-4
CDR3 protein: ASSSTWHTEAF

CDR3 length: 13
J gene: TRBJ2-3
V gene: TRBV3-1
CDR3 protein: ASSQDRPYTDTQY

CDR3 length: 10
J gene: TRBJ1-1
V gene: TRBV6-1
CDR3 protein: ASTRTNTEAF

CDR3 length: 14
J gene: TRBJ2-3
V gene: TRBV12-3/TRBV12-4
CDR3 protein: ASSPKLAGAWDTQY

CDR3 length: 15
J gene: TRBJ2-3
V gene: TRBV11-2
CDR3 protein: ASSLSLAGGLPDTQY

CDR3 length: 11
J gene: TRBJ2-5
V gene: TRBV29-1
CDR3 protein: SVADSGQETQY

CDR3 length: 13
J gene: TRBJ2-3
V gene: TRBV5-1
CDR3 protein: ASSRDGTGPDTQY